Shown below are 6 T cell receptor beta chains from a single sample sequenced in a study of blood T cell repertoires in COVID-19. This table comes from immunoSEQ multiplex PCR, and its TCRdb copy is limited to in-frame clones, with some not included. This sample carries tens of thousands of clones, 82% of them seen once, and the ten largest clones take 6.5% to 8.5%. The sample taken for sequencing was peripheral blood. These receptors were obtained from a man aged 50-60 years with active or convalescent COVID-19.

The V and J genes are TRBV4-3 and TRBJ2-2; D gene unclear. The germline gives CDR1 LGHNA, CDR2 YSLEER. The CDR3 covers 14 residues. V gave up 1 base and J gave up 4 bases, with 7 bases separating them. CDR3 sequence: CASSQGGSTGELFF. In DNA, the CDR3 is TGCGCCAGCAGCCAAGGAGGTTCCACCGGGGAGCTGTTTTTT.

This chain links TRBV21-1 with TRBJ1-6. TRBV21-1 is a listed pseudogene. The CDR3 is 16 residues long. The CDR3 loop reads CASSRERESPNSPLHF. As DNA, the CDR3 is TGTGCCAGCAGCAGAGAACGGGAATCCCCAAATTCACCCCTCCACTTT.

This chain joins TRBV5-5 and TRBJ2-7, with 8 nucleotides matching TRBD2. CDR3 size: 15 residues. Germline V CDR1 and CDR2: SGHKS, YYEKEE (reference sequence). Trimming removed 1 base from V and 0 bases from J; junction bases left unmatched: 3. The CDR3 sequence is CASSLLAGSSYEQYV. CDR3 DNA sequence: TGTGCCAGCAGCTTGTTAGCGGGGAGCTCCTACGAGCAGTACGTC.

The chain links TRBV19 to TRBJ1-1, with TRBD1 identical over 7 bases. Trimming at V came to 7 bases and at J to 5 bases, leaving 10 bases not matched to a gene. The V gene's germline CDR1 is LNHDA and CDR2 SQIVND (reference sequence). The CDR3 loop spans 14 amino acids. The CDR3 loop is CASNQDRWRTEAFF. In DNA, the CDR3 is TGTGCCAGTAACCAGGACAGGTGGAGGACTGAAGCTTTCTTT.

V is TRBV5-1 and J is TRBJ2-2, with 11 bases fitting TRBD2. The V segment lost 4 bases and the J segment 4 bases; nucleotides outside the gene matches: 3. The germline gives CDR1 SGHRS, CDR2 YFSETQ. CDR3 length equals 15 residues. The DNA for the CDR3 is TGCGCCAGCAGCGATGGGACTAGCGGCACCGGGGAGCTGTTTTTT. As protein: CASSDGTSGTGELFF.

The chain uses TRBV11-3 and TRBJ1-1; D gene ambiguous. CDR1 is SGHNT, CDR2 YENEEA, per germline. The CDR3 totals 13 residues. V lost 4 bases and J lost 1, with 7 bases in between. The chain's CDR3 is CASSWRGNTEAFF. The CDR3 nucleotides read TGTGCCAGCAGCTGGAGAGGGAACACTGAAGCTTTCTTT.